A single sample is the source of the 3 T cell receptor beta chains below, sequenced in a study of blood T cell repertoires in COVID-19. Here immunoSEQ multiplex PCR was the method, and the copy in TCRdb shows in-frame clones only, minus some. The table shows fewer than 350,000 clones, with approximately 90% occurring only once. Material for sequencing was PBMCs or T cells enriched from blood (not recorded which). The receptors were gathered from a woman aged 40 to 50 who had recovered from COVID-19.

CDR3 sequence reads: CASSGTPQGSNYGYTF. The CDR3 nucleotides are TGTGCCAGCAGTGGAACCCCACAGGGTTCTAACTATGGCTACACCTTC. The chain links TRBV6-1 to TRBJ1-2, with a tentative D call TRBD1 (6 bases). The germline gives CDR1 MNHNS, CDR2 SASEGT. The CDR3 spans 16 residues. V was shortened by 4 bases and J by 0 bases, with 15 bases between the two germline ends.

The CDR3 bases are TGTGCCAGTAAGACAGGGTTAGGGGCCAACGTCCTGACTTTC. Amino acids: CASKTGLGANVLTF. This rearrangement joins TRBV6-6 to TRBJ2-6; 7 nucleotides match TRBD1. V shed 9 bases and J 4 bases; nucleotides not matched to a gene: 6. The V gene's germline CDR1 is MNHNY and CDR2 SVGAGI (reference sequence). The length of the CDR3 is 14 residues.

This CDR3 reads CASSLSQGLAYNEQFF. In nucleotides, the CDR3 is TGTGCCAGCAGTTTATCCCAAGGACTAGCCTACAATGAGCAGTTCTTC. V is TRBV27 and J is TRBJ2-1, with 7 bases identical to TRBD2. The ends lost 0 bases at V and 2 bases at J; junction bases unmatched: 4. In germline, CDR1 is MNHEY, CDR2 SMNVEV (reference sequence). The CDR3 covers 16 residues.